This TCR beta chain originates from a study of T-cell reconstitution after alpha-beta-depleted transplantation in children. The V gene lost 3 bases and the J gene lost 0 bases, with 12 bases spanning the gap. CDR3 length: 16 residues. Study-wide results and limits: Among T cells one year after transplant, newly produced cells accounted for most counts and diversity. It was surviving recipient T cells and thymic progenitors that gave some patients high TCRbeta diversity at day 60.

This clonotype was counted at least ten times. What it binds is not known. The TCRbeta library incorporated unique molecular identifiers. Using its own MiXCR run on the PCR reads, TCRdb lists one record per CDR3 protein. This sample carries a few hundred thousand distinct CDR3 sequences, just over 7.5% of them seen once, and the ten largest clones take approximately 9.6%. The sample in question was peripheral blood, obtained 360 days after TCRalphabeta/CD19-depleted stem cell transplant. This clonotype was obtained from a female patient aged 2-9 years who had a stem cell transplant for Fanconi anemia, so the T cells may come from the graft donor. This sequence joins TRBV12-3 or TRBV12-4 and TRBJ2-1, with a possible D match to TRBD2 (6 bases). The chain's CDR3 is CASSFGGLSSYNEQFF. For the CDR3, the DNA is TGTGCCAGCAGTTTTGGAGGGCTGAGCTCCTACAATGAGCAGTTCTTC.